One sample yielded the 6 T cell receptor beta chains listed below, sequenced in a study of shared clonotypes between healthy human individuals. Produced via immunoSEQ multiplex PCR; TCRdb's table is partial and in-frame only. The data contain hundreds of thousands of clones, less than 98% of them singletons. Sequenced: naive CD4+ T cells sorted from blood. Stated subset: CD45RA+ positively selected. These receptors were obtained from a woman in her thirties in good health.

V gene TRBV28 combines with J gene TRBJ2-7; D not resolved. The V end was cut by 4 bases, the J end by 7 bases, with 14 bases between. The CDR3 consists of 13 residues. Germline CDR1 reads MDHEN; CDR2 reads SYDVKM. The DNA for the CDR3 is TGTGCCAGCAGTTCATCCCCGGCTCCGGAGCAGTACTTC. Amino acid sequence: CASSSSPAPEQYF.

V and J are TRBV9 and TRBJ2-2, with 8 bases aligning to TRBD1. The CDR3 totals 16 residues. CDR1 is SGDLS, CDR2 YYNGEE, per germline. Trimming took 3 bases from V and 0 from J; bases not matched to a gene: 4. The CDR3 nucleotides are TGTGCCAGCAGCGCAGGGGGCGTACCGAACACCGGGGAGCTGTTTTTT. Translating gives CASSAGGVPNTGELFF.

The V and J genes are TRBV21-1 and TRBJ2-7; the D call in the table, TRBD2, was not verified against the DNA. TRBV21-1 is given as a pseudogene. There are 14 residues in the CDR3. For the CDR3, the DNA is TGTGCCAGCAACTTAGCGGGAGGAGTATGGGAGCAGTACTTC. Translating it yields CASNLAGGVWEQYF.

The chain links TRBV6-5 to TRBJ2-7; the D gene is possibly TRBD1 (5 bases). The CDR3 runs to 13 residues. V shed 5 bases and J shed 3 bases, with 11 bases lying between them. Germline CDR1 MNHEY, CDR2 SVGAGI. The CDR3 coding sequence is TGTGCCAGCAGTAAAGGGGTATTCTACGAGCAGTACTTC. Translated: CASSKGVFYEQYF.

V is TRBV19 and J is TRBJ2-1; D perhaps matches TRBD1 (6 bases). V dropped 1 base and J dropped 0 bases, with 13 bases sitting between them. In germline, CDR1 is LNHDA, CDR2 SQIVND (reference sequence). CDR3 length equals 17 residues. The CDR3 sequence: CASSIVRRTDSYNEQFF. The CDR3 nucleotides read TGTGCCAGTAGTATAGTCAGGCGGACAGACTCCTACAATGAGCAGTTCTTC. Together with reference TRBV19 and TRBJ2-1, the CDR3 gives the full variable domain: DGGITQSPKYLFRKEGQNVTLSCEQNLNHDAMYWYRQDPGQGLRLIYYSQIVNDFQKGDIAEGYSVSREKKESFPLTVTSAQKNPTAFYLCASSIVRRTDSYNEQFFGPGTRLTVL.

The chain carries TRBV28 and TRBJ1-1; 8 bases are a match to TRBD1. There are 14 residues in the CDR3. The germline V gene encodes CDR1 MDHEN and CDR2 SYDVKM. V dropped 5 bases and J dropped 4; count of bases not matched to a gene: 6. The CDR3 nucleotides read TGTGCCAGCAGTGTTGGGACAGGAGGCACTGAAGCTTTCTTT. Protein sequence: CASSVGTGGTEAFF.